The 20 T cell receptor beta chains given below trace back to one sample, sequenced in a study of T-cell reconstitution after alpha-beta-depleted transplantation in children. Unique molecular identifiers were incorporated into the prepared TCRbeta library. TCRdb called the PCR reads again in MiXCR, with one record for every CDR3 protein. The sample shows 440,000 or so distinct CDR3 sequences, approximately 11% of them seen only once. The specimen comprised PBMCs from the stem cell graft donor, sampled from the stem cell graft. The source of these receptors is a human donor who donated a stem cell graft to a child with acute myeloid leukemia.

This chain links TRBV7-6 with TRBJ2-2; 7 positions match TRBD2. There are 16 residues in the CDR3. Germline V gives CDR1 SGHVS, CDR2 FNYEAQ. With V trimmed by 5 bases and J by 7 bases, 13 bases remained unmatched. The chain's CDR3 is CASSANGGGTGGELFF. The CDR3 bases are TGTGCCAGCAGCGCTAATGGCGGGGGTACAGGCGGGGAGCTGTTTTTT.

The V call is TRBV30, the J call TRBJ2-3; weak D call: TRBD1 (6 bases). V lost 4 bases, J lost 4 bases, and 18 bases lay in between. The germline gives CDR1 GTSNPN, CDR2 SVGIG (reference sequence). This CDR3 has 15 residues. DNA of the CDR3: TGTGCCTGGAAGCCTGGCCAGGGGATTTCAGATACGCAGTATTTT. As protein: CAWKPGQGISDTQYF.

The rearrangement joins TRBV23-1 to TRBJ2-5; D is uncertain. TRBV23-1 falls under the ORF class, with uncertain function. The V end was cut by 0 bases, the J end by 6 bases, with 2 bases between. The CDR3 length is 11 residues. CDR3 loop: CASSQSQTQYF. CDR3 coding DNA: TGCGCCAGCAGTCAATCGCAGACCCAGTACTTC.

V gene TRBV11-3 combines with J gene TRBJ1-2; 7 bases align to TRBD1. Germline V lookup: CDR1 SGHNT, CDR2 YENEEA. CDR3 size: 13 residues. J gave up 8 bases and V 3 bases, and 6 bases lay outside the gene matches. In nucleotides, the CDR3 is TGTGCCAGCAGCTTCGAGGGGGCGAGAGGCTACACCTTC. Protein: CASSFEGARGYTF.

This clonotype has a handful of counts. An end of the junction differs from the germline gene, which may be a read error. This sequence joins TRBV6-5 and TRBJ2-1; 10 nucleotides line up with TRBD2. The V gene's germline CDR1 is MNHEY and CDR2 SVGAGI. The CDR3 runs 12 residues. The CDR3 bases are TGTGCCAGCAGGACTAGCGGGTGGGTTTGGAGGTTC. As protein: CASRTSGWVWRF.

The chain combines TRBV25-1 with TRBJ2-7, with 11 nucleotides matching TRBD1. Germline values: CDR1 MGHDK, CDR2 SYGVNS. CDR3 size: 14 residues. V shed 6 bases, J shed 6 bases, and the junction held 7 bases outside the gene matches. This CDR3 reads CASRGTGGSSEQYF. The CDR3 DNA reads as TGTGCCAGCAGAGGGACAGGGGGAAGTTCCGAGCAGTACTTC.

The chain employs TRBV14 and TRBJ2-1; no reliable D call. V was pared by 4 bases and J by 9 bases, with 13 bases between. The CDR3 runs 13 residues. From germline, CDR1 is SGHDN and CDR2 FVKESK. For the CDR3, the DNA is TGTGCCAGCAGCCCCGCCAGCCCGGGTGAGCAGTTCTTC. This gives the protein CASSPASPGEQFF.

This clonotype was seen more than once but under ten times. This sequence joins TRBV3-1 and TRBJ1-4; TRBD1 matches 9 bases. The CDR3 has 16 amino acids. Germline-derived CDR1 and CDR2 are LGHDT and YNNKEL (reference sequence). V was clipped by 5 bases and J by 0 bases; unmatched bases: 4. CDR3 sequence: CASSKTGGATNEKLFF. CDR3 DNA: TGTGCCAGCAGCAAAACAGGGGGCGCAACTAATGAAAAACTGTTTTTT.

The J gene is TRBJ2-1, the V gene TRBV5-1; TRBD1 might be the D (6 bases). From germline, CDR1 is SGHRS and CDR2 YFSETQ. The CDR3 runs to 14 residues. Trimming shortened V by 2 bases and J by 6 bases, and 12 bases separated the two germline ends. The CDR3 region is CASSFPGTSNEQFF. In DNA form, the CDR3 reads TGCGCCAGCAGCTTCCCCGGGACAAGCAATGAGCAGTTCTTC.

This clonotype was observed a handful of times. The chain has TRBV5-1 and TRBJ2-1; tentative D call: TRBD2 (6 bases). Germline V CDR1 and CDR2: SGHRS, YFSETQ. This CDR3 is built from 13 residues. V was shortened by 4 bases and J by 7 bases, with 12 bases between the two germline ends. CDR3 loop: CASSRMGGNEQFF. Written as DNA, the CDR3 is TGCGCCAGCAGCCGTATGGGGGGTAATGAGCAGTTCTTC.

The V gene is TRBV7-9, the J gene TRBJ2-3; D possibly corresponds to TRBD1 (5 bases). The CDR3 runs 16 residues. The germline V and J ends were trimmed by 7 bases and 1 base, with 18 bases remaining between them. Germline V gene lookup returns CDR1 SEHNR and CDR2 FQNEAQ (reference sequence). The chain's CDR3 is CASTSNVGVRTDTQYF. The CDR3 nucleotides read TGTGCCAGCACCTCCAACGTAGGGGTGCGCACAGATACGCAGTATTTT.

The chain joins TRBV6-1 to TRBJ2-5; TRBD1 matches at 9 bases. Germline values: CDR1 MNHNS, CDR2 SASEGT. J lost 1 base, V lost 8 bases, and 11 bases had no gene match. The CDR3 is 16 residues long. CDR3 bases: TGTGCCAGCCAAAGGTCTGGGACAGGGCTCCAAGAGACCCAGTACTTC. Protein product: CASQRSGTGLQETQYF.

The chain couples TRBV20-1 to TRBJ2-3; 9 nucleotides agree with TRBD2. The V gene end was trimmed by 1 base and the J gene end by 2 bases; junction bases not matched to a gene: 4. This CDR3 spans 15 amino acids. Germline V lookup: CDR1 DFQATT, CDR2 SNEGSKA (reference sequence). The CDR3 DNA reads TGCAGTGCTAGAGCACTAGCGGGCTTCACAGATACGCAGTATTTT. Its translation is CSARALAGFTDTQYF.

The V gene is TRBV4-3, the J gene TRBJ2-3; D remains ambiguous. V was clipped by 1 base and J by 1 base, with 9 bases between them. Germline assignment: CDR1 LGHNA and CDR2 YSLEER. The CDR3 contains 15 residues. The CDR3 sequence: CASSQGGTGTDTQYF. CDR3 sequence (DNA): TGCGCCAGCAGCCAAGGAGGAACCGGCACAGATACGCAGTATTTT.

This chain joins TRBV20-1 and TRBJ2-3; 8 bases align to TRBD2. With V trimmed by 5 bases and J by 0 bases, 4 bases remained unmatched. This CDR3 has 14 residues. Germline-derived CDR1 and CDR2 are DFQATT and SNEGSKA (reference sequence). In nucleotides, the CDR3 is TGCAGTGCTTTAGCGGGAACTAGCACAGATACGCAGTATTTT. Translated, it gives CSALAGTSTDTQYF.

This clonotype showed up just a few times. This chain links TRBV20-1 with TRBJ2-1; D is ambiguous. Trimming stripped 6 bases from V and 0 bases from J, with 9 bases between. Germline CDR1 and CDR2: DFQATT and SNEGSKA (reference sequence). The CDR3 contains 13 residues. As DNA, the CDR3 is TGCAGTGCCAACAGCCTCTCCTACAATGAGCAGTTCTTC. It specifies CSANSLSYNEQFF.

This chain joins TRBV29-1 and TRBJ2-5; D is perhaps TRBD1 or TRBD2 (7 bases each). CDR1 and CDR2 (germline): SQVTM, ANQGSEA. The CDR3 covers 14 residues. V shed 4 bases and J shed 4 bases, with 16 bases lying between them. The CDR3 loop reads CSVGPGQRGETQYF. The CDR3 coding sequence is TGCAGCGTTGGGCCGGGACAGCGGGGAGAGACCCAGTACTTC.

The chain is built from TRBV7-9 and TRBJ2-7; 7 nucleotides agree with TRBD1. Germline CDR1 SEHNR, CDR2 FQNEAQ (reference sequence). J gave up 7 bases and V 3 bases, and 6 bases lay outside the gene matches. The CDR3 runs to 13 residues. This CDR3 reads CASSFGPTGEQYV. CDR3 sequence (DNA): TGTGCCAGCAGCTTTGGCCCGACAGGGGAGCAGTACGTC.

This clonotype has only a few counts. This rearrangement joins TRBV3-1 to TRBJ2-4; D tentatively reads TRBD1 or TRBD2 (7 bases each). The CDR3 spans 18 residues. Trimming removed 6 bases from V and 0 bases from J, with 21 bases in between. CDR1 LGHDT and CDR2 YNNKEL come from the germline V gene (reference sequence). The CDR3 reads CASSPGGQILLAKNIQYF. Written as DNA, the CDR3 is TGTGCCAGCAGTCCGGGGGGACAGATTCTACTAGCCAAAAACATTCAGTACTTC.

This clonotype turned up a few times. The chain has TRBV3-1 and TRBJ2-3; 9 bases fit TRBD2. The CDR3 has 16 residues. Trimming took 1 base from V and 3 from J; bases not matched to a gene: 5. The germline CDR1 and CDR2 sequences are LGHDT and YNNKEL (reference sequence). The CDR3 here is CASSQGRTSETDTQYF. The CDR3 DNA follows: TGTGCCAGCAGCCAAGGTCGGACTAGCGAAACAGATACGCAGTATTTT.